A selection of T cell receptor beta chains follows, all from one sample in a study of Ad26.COV2.S vaccination and SARS-CoV-2 variants. The data were produced by immunoSEQ multiplex PCR, yet TCRdb's version contains in-frame clones alone and is incomplete. The table records approximately 300,000 clones, around four fifths of them present only once. The source was peripheral blood, collected in a trial of Ad26.COV2.S vaccine versus placebo. These receptors were taken from a person between 18 and 60 years old who received the Ad26.COV2.S COVID-19 vaccine or a placebo. CDR3s leave out the opening cysteine and the closing phenylalanine or tryptophan. Rows may omit the clone size; those that give it use once, few, many or a size class.

J gene,clone size,V gene,CDR3 protein
TRBJ1-6,-,TRBV12-3/TRBV12-4,ASSLGNSPLH
TRBJ2-1,once,TRBV3-1/TRBV3-2,ASSHTSGGAPYNEQF
TRBJ2-5,once,TRBV30,AWSVTYQETQY
TRBJ1-5,-,TRBV11-2,ASSLGYSNQPQH
TRBJ1-2,many,TRBV19,ASSVDRSGYYGYT
TRBJ2-7,-,TRBV29-1,SVVGTGQSAGEQY
TRBJ2-1,-,TRBV28,ASSKAGGSSYNEQF
TRBJ1-2,-,TRBV4-2,ASSQGLGQGYFT
TRBJ2-5,-,TRBV10-3,AISEARREKETQY
TRBJ2-1,-,TRBV5-1,ASSPPVGGGAGNEQF
TRBJ1-4,-,TRBV4-2,ASSPGGTATTNEKLF
TRBJ2-2,-,TRBV5-1,ASSLAEEETGELF
TRBJ2-2,-,TRBV11-3,ASSFRTGELF
TRBJ2-3,-,TRBV2,ASSDEGTDTQY
TRBJ1-6,once,TRBV7-3,ASSLTGSSDSPLH
TRBJ2-4,-,TRBV18,ASSKTALAKNIQY
TRBJ1-6,-,TRBV6-5,ASAQGEPYNSPLH
TRBJ2-5,once,TRBV2,ASFFGGIQGDSRETQY
TRBJ1-2,-,TRBV24-1,ATSDSPYGYT
TRBJ2-5,-,TRBV7-3,ASSLSGTEEETQY
TRBJ2-3,-,TRBV6-5,ASIGGLSDTQY
TRBJ2-3,-,TRBV28,ASSLGASAGDTQY
TRBJ1-2,-,TRBV7-9,ASSREGRRGYT
TRBJ2-5,-,TRBV11-2,ASSLAFMYQETQY
TRBJ2-2,-,TRBV7-9,ASRPTATGELF
TRBJ1-4,-,TRBV5-4,ASSPSGDRGQKLF
TRBJ2-3,-,TRBV9,ASSVGPNTDTQY
TRBJ2-2,-,TRBV6-5,ASRRLAGGTGELF
TRBJ2-5,-,TRBV5-1,ASSEGQVLETQY
TRBJ2-7,-,TRBV7-8,ASSVPGLAGLKSSYEQY
TRBJ2-5,-,TRBV24-1,ATSDTDKQETQY
TRBJ2-7,-,TRBV7-2,ASSLSARQGRYEQY
TRBJ2-2,-,TRBV29-1,SVQSQGEYYGELF
TRBJ1-5,-,TRBV19,ASRSQGVKQPQH
TRBJ1-1,-,TRBV18,ASSPPLANEAF
TRBJ2-1,-,TRBV7-8,ASSLLSGLSYNEQF
TRBJ2-3,-,TRBV9,ASSPRGAHTDTQY
TRBJ2-1,-,TRBV27,ASSPIPFAGGHNEQF
TRBJ1-1,-,TRBV5-4,ASSLVGQGRPEAF